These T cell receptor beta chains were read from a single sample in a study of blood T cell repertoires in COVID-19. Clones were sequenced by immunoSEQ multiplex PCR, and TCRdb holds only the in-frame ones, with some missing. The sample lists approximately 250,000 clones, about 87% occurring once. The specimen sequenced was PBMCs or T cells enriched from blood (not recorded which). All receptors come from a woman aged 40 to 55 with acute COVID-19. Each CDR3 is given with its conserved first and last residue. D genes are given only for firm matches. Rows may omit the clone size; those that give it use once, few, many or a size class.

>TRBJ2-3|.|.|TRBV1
CTSSQDLSPEVTDTQYF
TGCACCAGCAGCCAAGATCTTAGCCCCGAAGTTACAGATACGCAGTATTTT
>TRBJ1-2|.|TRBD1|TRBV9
CASSVISTGGLYGYTF
TGTGCCAGCAGCGTCATATCGACAGGGGGTTTGTATGGCTACACCTTC
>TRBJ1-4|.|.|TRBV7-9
CASEANANEKLFF
TGTGCCAGTGAGGCCAATGCTAATGAAAAACTGTTTTTT
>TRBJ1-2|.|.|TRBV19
CASSIGVGYTF
TGTGCCAGTAGTATCGGGGTTGGCTACACCTTC
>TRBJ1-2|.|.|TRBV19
CASSIDLGDYGYTF
TGTGCCAGTAGTATAGATCTAGGCGACTATGGCTACACCTTC
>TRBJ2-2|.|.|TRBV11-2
CASSRLGRLTGELFF
TGTGCCAGCAGCCGGTTGGGGCGTCTCACCGGGGAGCTGTTTTTT
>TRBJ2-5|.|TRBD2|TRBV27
CASILPRLAGGPADQETQYF
TGTGCCAGCATTCTACCAAGACTAGCGGGAGGCCCCGCCGATCAAGAGACCCAGTACTTC
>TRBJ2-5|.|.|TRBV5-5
CASSLARDETQYF
TGTGCCAGCAGCTTGGCCAGGGATGAGACCCAGTACTTC
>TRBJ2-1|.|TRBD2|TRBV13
CASSLGTSGRAGSYNEQFF
TGTGCCAGCAGCTTAGGGACTAGCGGGAGGGCCGGCTCCTACAATGAGCAGTTCTTC
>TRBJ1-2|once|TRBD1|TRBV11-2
CASSATGTALTNYGYTF
TGTGCCAGCAGCGCTACCGGGACAGCCCTTACTAACTATGGCTACACCTTC
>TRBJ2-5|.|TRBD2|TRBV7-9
CASSFRLAGETQYF
TGTGCCAGCAGCTTTAGACTAGCGGGAGAGACCCAGTACTTC
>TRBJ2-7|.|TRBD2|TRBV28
CASKGGSGSSYEQYF
TGTGCCAGCAAGGGGGGTAGCGGGAGCTCCTACGAGCAGTACTTC
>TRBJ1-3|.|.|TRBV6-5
CASTIGEAGNTIYF
TGTGCCAGCACCATAGGGGAGGCTGGAAACACCATATATTTT
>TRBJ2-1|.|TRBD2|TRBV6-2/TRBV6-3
CASSYAGEGRGEQFF
TGTGCCAGCAGTTACGCGGGGGAGGGCCGGGGTGAGCAGTTCTTC
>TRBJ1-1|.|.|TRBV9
CASSPTVSGYTEAFF
TGTGCCAGCAGCCCTACGGTATCAGGGTACACTGAAGCTTTCTTT
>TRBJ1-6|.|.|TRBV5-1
CASRDTGNLSPLHF
TGCGCCAGCAGGGACACAGGGAACCTTTCACCCCTCCACTTT
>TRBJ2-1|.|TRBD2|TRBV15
CATSRDRVAGEYEQFF
TGTGCCACCAGCAGAGATCGCGTAGCGGGAGAATATGAGCAGTTCTTC